This TCR beta chain derives from a study of control samples from healthy donors and cancer patients. Generated by immunoSEQ multiplex PCR, the TCRdb table keeps only in-frame clones and is missing some. The sample yields 150,000 or so clones, roughly 92% seen once. CDR1 LGHDT and CDR2 YNNKEL come from the germline V gene (reference sequence). Trimming stripped 0 bases from V and 6 bases from J, with 15 bases between. The CDR3 length is 16 residues. Sequencing was done on a sample of blood. This TCR came from a man aged 18 to 29 in good health. The chain employs TRBV3-1 (or the pseudogene TRBV3-2) and TRBJ1-5, with D maybe TRBD1 (6 bases). The CDR3 sequence: CASSQDHRVGGQPQHF. CDR3 in DNA: TGTGCCAGCAGCCAAGATCACAGGGTTGGGGGTCAGCCCCAGCATTTT.